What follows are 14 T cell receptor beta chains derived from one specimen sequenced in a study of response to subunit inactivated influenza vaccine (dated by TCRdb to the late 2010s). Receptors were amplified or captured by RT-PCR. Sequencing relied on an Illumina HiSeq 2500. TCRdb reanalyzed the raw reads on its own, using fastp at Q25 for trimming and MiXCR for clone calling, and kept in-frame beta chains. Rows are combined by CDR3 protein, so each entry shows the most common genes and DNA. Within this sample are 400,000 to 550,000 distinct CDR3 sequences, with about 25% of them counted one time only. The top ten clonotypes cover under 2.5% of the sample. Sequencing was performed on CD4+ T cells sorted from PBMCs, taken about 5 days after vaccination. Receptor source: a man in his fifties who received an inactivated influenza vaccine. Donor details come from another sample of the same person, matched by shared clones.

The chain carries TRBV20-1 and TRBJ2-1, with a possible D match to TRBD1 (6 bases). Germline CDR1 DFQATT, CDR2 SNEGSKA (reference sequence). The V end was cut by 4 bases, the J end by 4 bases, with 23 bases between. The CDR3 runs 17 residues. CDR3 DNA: TGCAGTGCTACTCGATGGCCTACTTCGGGACAATACAATGAGCAGTTCTTC. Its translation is CSATRWPTSGQYNEQFF.

The CDR3 loop reads CAISESGQGVHSPLHF. The CDR3 nucleotides are TGTGCCATCAGTGAGTCTGGCCAGGGGGTGCATTCACCCCTCCACTTT. The chain has TRBV10-3 and TRBJ1-6; 7 positions match TRBD1. The CDR3 sequence is 16 residues long. CDR1 is ENHRY and CDR2 is SYGVKD in the germline V gene. J was trimmed by 8 bases and V by 0 bases; bases with no gene match: 7.

The CDR3 loop is CASSSGATGREQYF. The CDR3 DNA follows: TGTGCCAGCAGCTCAGGGGCGACAGGCCGCGAGCAGTACTTC. V usage is TRBV11-2 and J usage is TRBJ2-7, with a possible D match to TRBD1 (6 bases). CDR1 is SGHAT, CDR2 FQNNGV, per germline. This CDR3 is 14 amino acids long. Trimming left V 4 bases short and J 6 bases short, with 16 bases between.

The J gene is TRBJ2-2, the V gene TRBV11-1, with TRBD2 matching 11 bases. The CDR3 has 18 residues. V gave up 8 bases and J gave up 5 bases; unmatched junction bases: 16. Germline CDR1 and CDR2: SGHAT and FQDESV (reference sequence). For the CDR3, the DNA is TGTGCCAGCCGCGGCGGAGTAGCGGGAGGGCCACAGACCGGGGAGCTGTTTTTT. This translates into CASRGGVAGGPQTGELFF.

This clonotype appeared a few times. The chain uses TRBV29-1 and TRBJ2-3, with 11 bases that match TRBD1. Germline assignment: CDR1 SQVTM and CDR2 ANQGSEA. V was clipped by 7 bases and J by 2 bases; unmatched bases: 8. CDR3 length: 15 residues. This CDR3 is CSAGGTGGFTDTQYF. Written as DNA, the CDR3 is TGCAGCGCCGGCGGGACAGGGGGATTCACAGATACGCAGTATTTT.

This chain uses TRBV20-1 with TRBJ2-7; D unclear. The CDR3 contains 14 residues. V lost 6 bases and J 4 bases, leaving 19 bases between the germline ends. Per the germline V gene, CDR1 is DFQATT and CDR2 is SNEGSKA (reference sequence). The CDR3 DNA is TGCAGTGCCTCCACCGCCCTTGGACCTTACGAGCAGTACTTC. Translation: CSASTALGPYEQYF.

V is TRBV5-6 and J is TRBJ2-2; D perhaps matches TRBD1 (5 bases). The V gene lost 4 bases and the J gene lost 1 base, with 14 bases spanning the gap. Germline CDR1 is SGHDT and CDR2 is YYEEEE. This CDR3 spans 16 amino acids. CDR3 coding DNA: TGTGCCAGCAGCCGCCGCCAAGACAGGAACACCGGGGAGCTGTTTTTT. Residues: CASSRRQDRNTGELFF.

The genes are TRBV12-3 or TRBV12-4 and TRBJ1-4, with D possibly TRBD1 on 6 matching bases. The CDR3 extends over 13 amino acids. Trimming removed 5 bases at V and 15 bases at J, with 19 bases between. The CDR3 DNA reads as TGTGCCAGCAGTCCCCAGTTGGGGGCCAGGTTGTTTTTT. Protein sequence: CASSPQLGARLFF.

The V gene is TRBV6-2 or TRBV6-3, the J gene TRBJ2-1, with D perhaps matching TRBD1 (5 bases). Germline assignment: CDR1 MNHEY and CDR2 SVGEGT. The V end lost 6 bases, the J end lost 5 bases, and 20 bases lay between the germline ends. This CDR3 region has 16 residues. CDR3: CASSQLPLDTDNEQFF. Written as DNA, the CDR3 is TGTGCCAGCAGCCAATTACCTCTGGACACGGACAATGAGCAGTTCTTC.

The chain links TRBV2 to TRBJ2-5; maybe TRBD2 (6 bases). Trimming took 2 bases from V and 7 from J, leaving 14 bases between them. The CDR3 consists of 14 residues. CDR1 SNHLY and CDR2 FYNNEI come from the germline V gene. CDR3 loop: CASSESNSGVTQYF. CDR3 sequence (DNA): TGTGCCAGCAGTGAATCCAACTCGGGGGTGACCCAGTACTTC.

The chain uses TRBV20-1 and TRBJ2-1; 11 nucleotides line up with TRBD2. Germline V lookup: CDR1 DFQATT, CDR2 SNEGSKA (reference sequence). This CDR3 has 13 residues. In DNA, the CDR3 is TGCAGCGCACTAGCGGGGGTCTCCAATGAGCAGTTCTTC. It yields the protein CSALAGVSNEQFF.

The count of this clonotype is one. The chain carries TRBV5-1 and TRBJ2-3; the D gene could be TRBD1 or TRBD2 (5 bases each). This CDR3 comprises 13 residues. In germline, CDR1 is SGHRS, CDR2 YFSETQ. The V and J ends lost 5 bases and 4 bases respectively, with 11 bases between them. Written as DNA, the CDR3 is TGCGCCAGCAGATGGGGGTCCGCAGATACGCAGTATTTT. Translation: CASRWGSADTQYF.

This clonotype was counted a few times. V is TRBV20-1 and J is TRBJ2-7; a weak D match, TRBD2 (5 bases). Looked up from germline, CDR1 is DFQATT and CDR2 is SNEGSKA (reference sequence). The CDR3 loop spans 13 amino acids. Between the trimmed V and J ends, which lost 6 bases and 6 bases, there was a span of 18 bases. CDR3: CSASRVFGFEQYF. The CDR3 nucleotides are TGCAGTGCGTCGCGGGTATTTGGATTCGAGCAGTACTTC.

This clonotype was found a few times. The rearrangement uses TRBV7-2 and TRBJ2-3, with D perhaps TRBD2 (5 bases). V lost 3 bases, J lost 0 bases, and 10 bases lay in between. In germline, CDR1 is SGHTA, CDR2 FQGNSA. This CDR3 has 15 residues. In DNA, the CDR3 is TGTGCCAGCAGCTTTGCCAGGACTAGCACAGATACGCAGTATTTT. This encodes CASSFARTSTDTQYF.